Listed below are T cell receptor beta chains from one sample, sequenced in a study of CD8+ T cells in alopecia areata. Clones were sequenced by immunoSEQ multiplex PCR, and TCRdb holds only the in-frame ones, with some missing. The sample lists over 150,000 clones; 55% to 75% were seen once. Source: CD4+ T cells sorted from blood, taken at week 24, from a patient treated with tofacitinib. These receptors were taken from a human donor with alopecia areata. Each CDR3 is given with its conserved first and last residue. The listing skips clone size in some rows; elsewhere it reads once, few, many or a size class.

>NA|TRBJ2-3|TRBV4-1
CASSQGQGATTDTQYF
>NA|TRBJ2-3|TRBV6-1
CASSGAGISTDTQYF
>few|TRBJ1-4|TRBV4-1
CASSQDRRIGEKLFF
>NA|TRBJ2-5|TRBV29-1
CSVRLSGGPQETQYF
>NA|TRBJ1-5|TRBV30
CAWSTGTGNQPQHF
>NA|TRBJ2-3|TRBV29-1
CSARGGQLAGATDTQYF
>NA|TRBJ2-5|TRBV29-1
CSVDRGEQETQYF
>NA|TRBJ2-5|TRBV10-3
CAISDRLADQETQYF
>NA|TRBJ2-3|TRBV7-2
CASSALAGGADTQYF
>NA|TRBJ2-3|TRBV28
CASSLLGRKDTQYF
>NA|TRBJ1-1|TRBV30
CAWMRRQAGGTEAFF
>NA|TRBJ1-2|TRBV25-1
CASRAAGYGYTF
>NA|TRBJ2-3|TRBV7-3
CASSLPGRGDTQYF
>NA|TRBJ2-3|TRBV5-1
CASSPRQGTDTQYF
>NA|TRBJ2-5|TRBV27
CASGAGQEETQYF
>NA|TRBJ1-1|TRBV5-1
CASSNGQPNTEAFF
>NA|TRBJ1-5|TRBV19
CASSEDVNSNQPQHF
>NA|TRBJ2-1|TRBV28
CASSLRQGADNEQFF
>few|TRBJ2-7|TRBV5-6
CASSLRAGLYEQYF
>NA|TRBJ1-1|TRBV27
CASSYRQGVLSRSTEAFF
>few|TRBJ1-1|TRBV7-9
CASSLQGNTEAFF
>NA|TRBJ2-5|TRBV23-1
CASSGQETQYF
>once|TRBJ1-1|TRBV6-5
CASRVTGGRTEAFF
>NA|TRBJ1-1|TRBV30
CAWSYSLRNTEAFF
>few|TRBJ2-3|TRBV19
CASSLRRGSTTDTQYF
>few|TRBJ1-1|TRBV29-1
CGEEGRPNTEAFF